This T cell receptor beta chain was found in a study of regulatory dendritic cells for organ transplantation. The wider study: Monocytes received vitamin D3 on days 0 and 4, IL-10 on day 4.

Losses at the gene ends were 4 bases for V and 2 bases for J; bases not matched to a gene: 7. This CDR3 has 15 amino acids. Looked up from germline, CDR1 is SGHAT and CDR2 is FQNNGV. The sample holds one count of this clone. As yet, its antigen is unknown. Study results and limitations: Memory CD8+ T cells were the most oligoclonal; naive cells were highly diverse.

The method was immunoSEQ multiplex PCR; TCRdb's version includes in-frame clones alone and lacks a portion of them. The top ten clones hold roughly 0.47% of a sample with 12,000 or so clones, roughly 86% of them seen once. Allogeneic regulatory or mature dendritic cells were co-cultured for roughly five days with CFSE-labeled sorted T cells at 1:10. This TCR came from a human donor in good health. The J gene is TRBJ2-7, the V gene TRBV11-2; 8 nucleotides align to TRBD2. Material: naive CD8+ T cells from blood cultured with dendritic cells. Subset given: CD45RA+ naive T cells. For the CDR3, the DNA is TGTGCCAGCAGCTACCGGACTAGCTACACCTACGAGCAGTACTTC. Its translation: CASSYRTSYTYEQYF.